The sequence of this TCR beta chain was determined in a study of blood T cell repertoires in COVID-19. Turning to the study itself: The United States, Italy and Spain provided the acute and convalescent COVID-19 samples.

The authors' processing: Amplification from reference gene primers served as the basis for estimated nucleated cell counts. Here immunoSEQ multiplex PCR was the method, and the copy in TCRdb shows in-frame clones only, minus some. That table furnishes V, J and clone size, whereas the DNA furnished D and trimming. The table lists tens of thousands of clones, around nine tenths of them singletons. The trim removed 11 bases at V and 4 bases at J, leaving 13 bases unmatched. Germline V gene data show CDR1 as MNHEY and CDR2 as SVGAGI. The CDR3 has 14 amino acids. Sequenced: peripheral blood. The receptor's source is a man in his forties or fifties with acute or convalescent COVID-19. The chain is built from TRBV6-5 and TRBJ1-1; TRBD1 aligns across 7 bases. The CDR3 region has the DNA TGTGCCGTGACGGGGGTCAGGGGGACCACTGAAGCTTTCTTT. The encoded protein is CAVTGVRGTTEAFF.